This paragraph covers one TCR beta chain sequence. The antigen is not known. MiXCR was run by TCRdb on the 5' RACE reads, yielding one entry per CDR3 protein. The table has about 750,000 distinct CDR3 sequences, around 20% seen once. These data are taken from a study of CD8 T cells in ankylosing spondylitis. The CDR3 sequence is 17 residues long. Germline CDR1 reads LGHNA; CDR2 reads YSLEER. Trimming pared 0 bases from V and 7 bases from J, leaving 21 bases between. Notes on the study in general: Ankylosing spondylitis blood appeared to be characterized by a TCR beta motif of eight highly homologous variants.

The chain links TRBV4-3 to TRBJ2-5, with D possibly being TRBD1 or TRBD2 (5 bases each). The sample taken for sequencing was blood, either unsorted or a sorted T cell fraction (not recorded which). The clonotype comes from a male donor with ankylosing spondylitis. This chain's CDR3 is CASSQDALGTFTGTQYF. The CDR3 DNA reads as TGCGCCAGCAGCCAAGACGCCCTCGGGACCTTCACGGGGACCCAGTACTTC.